This TCR beta chain is drawn from a study of cytomegalovirus exposure and HLA in healthy donors. Study-wide background: HLA-typed donors were the source of some 85 million unique TCRs, which an early data release held.

Germline CDR1 SGHTA, CDR2 FQGNSA. The CDR3 length is 15 residues. V lost 4 bases and J lost 5; bases outside the gene matches: 8. A note on this clone: The antigen is unknown.

A multiplex PCR was run with 60 Vbeta primers and 13 Jbeta primers. Clones were sequenced by immunoSEQ multiplex PCR, and TCRdb holds only the in-frame ones, with some missing. The repertoire consists of a few hundred thousand clones, with around 65% occurring once and the leading ten covering around 2%. Study-wide results and limits: Cytomegalovirus association was assigned to more than 150 TCR beta chains.

The J gene is TRBJ2-5, the V gene TRBV7-2; 9 positions agree with TRBD2. The sequence came from a female donor in good health and CMV-seronegative. Sequencing was carried out using PBMCs. For the CDR3, the DNA is TGTGCCAGCAGCTCGGGTAGCGGGAGAGTGGAGACCCAGTACTTC. Its protein product is CASSSGSGRVETQYF.